The next 26 T cell receptor beta chains were all read from a single sample in a study of T cell repertoires in cytomegalovirus infection. Each CDR3 protein is one row after TCRdb ran MiXCR on the reads. The table has nearly 550,000 distinct CDR3 sequences, 15% to 20% seen once. The specimen was CD8+ T cells from PBMCs. The receptors were sampled from a human donor in good health (CMV status not recorded). Some clones in this sample may be carry-over from other donors' samples.

The rearrangement uses TRBV29-1 and TRBJ1-1, with D hard to call. Germline values: CDR1 SQVTM, CDR2 ANQGSEA. The CDR3 loop spans 12 amino acids. Trimming took off 0 bases at V and 11 bases at J, with 13 bases between the two ends. The CDR3 spells CSVEDRQGMAFF. For the CDR3, the DNA is TGCAGCGTTGAAGATCGGCAAGGGATGGCTTTCTTT.

V gene TRBV6-8 combines with J gene TRBJ2-7, with D uncertain. This CDR3 is 13 amino acids long. Germline V gives CDR1 MNHGY, CDR2 SAAAGT. Deletions cut 3 bases from V and 3 bases from J, with 9 bases between. The CDR3 is CASSYHRRYEQYF. The DNA of the CDR3 is TGTGCCAGCAGTTATCATCGGCGCTACGAGCAGTACTTC.

The table lists this clonotype with many counts. The chain recombines TRBV7-2 with TRBJ1-2; 7 nucleotides match TRBD1. Germline trimming cut 0 bases from V and 4 bases from J; bases unmatched to any gene: 8. The CDR3 extends over 16 amino acids. The V gene's germline CDR1 is SGHTA and CDR2 FQGNSA. The CDR3 loop is CASSLAQGGSGYGYTF. CDR3 bases: TGTGCCAGCAGCTTAGCGCAAGGGGGCTCTGGCTATGGCTACACCTTC.

This clonotype was counted ten times or more. V usage is TRBV10-3 and J usage is TRBJ2-2; D unclear. CDR1 and CDR2 (germline): ENHRY, SYGVKD. The CDR3 consists of 14 residues. Trimming removed 7 bases at V and 1 base at J, with 10 bases between. The CDR3 nucleotides are TGTGCCATCATGCACAGACAGAACACCGGGGAGCTGTTTTTT. This encodes CAIMHRQNTGELFF.

This clonotype was seen repeatedly, ten times or more. The chain recombines TRBV11-2 with TRBJ2-5; the match to TRBD2 covers 9 bases. The CDR3 is made up of 15 amino acids. Germline CDR1 reads SGHAT; CDR2 reads FQNNGV. V lost 3 bases and J lost 5; bases outside the gene matches: 7. The CDR3 protein is CASSFRGRAEETQYF. The CDR3 nucleotides read TGTGCCAGCAGCTTCCGCGGGAGGGCCGAGGAGACCCAGTACTTC.

The chain uses TRBV6-5 and TRBJ1-1, with D hard to call. V was clipped by 6 bases and J by 3 bases, with 14 bases between them. The CDR3 runs 14 residues. CDR1 is MNHEY, CDR2 SVGAGI, per germline. CDR3 sequence: CASRDLLGDTEAFF. The DNA for the CDR3 is TGTGCCAGCAGGGACCTACTCGGGGACACTGAAGCTTTCTTT.

This clonotype was picked up a small number of times. The gene calls are TRBV20-1 and TRBJ1-2; D call uncertain. The CDR3 has 11 amino acids. Trimming stripped 3 bases from V and 4 bases from J, with 6 bases between. The germline gives CDR1 DFQATT, CDR2 SNEGSKA (reference sequence). The CDR3 spells CSARALYGYTF. For the CDR3, the DNA is TGCAGTGCTAGGGCGCTCTATGGCTACACCTTC.

The chain is built from TRBV6-5 and TRBJ2-7; 7 bases align to TRBD1. Germline CDR1 is MNHEY and CDR2 is SVGAGI. V was clipped by 7 bases and J by 0 bases; unmatched bases: 6. This CDR3 contains 14 residues. The CDR3 DNA reads as TGTGCCAGCAAGATGACAGGGCTCTCCTACGAGCAGTACTTC. Translating gives CASKMTGLSYEQYF.

This clonotype was detected only once. This sequence joins TRBV6-5 and TRBJ2-4, with 7 nucleotides matching TRBD2. Germline values: CDR1 MNHEY, CDR2 SVGAGI. V shed 6 bases and J 5 bases; nucleotides not matched to a gene: 4. The CDR3 contains 13 residues. The CDR3 sequence: CASRGGGENIQYF. DNA for the CDR3: TGTGCCAGCAGGGGGGGGGGGGAAAACATTCAGTACTTC.

V is TRBV16 and J is TRBJ1-2; D might be TRBD1 (5 bases). The CDR3 has 16 residues. CDR1 and CDR2 (germline): KGHSY, FQNENV. The ends were cut back, 0 bases at V and 5 bases at J, with 16 bases in the middle. The CDR3 loop is CASSQSGHRDGYGYTF. For the CDR3, the DNA is TGTGCCAGCAGCCAATCTGGCCACCGGGACGGATATGGCTACACCTTC.

In regard to this clonotype: A read error may explain this, as a much larger clone is one base away. The chain joins TRBV6-5 to TRBJ2-7; a weak D match, TRBD1 (6 bases). The V end was cut by 2 bases, the J end by 2 bases, with 13 bases between. The CDR3 has 15 residues. Germline lookup yields CDR1 MNHEY and CDR2 SVGAGI. CDR3 nucleotides: TGTGCCAGCAGTTACCGGACAGCCCTCCCCTACGAGCAGTACTTC. As protein: CASSYRTALPYEQYF.

The genes are TRBV12-3 or TRBV12-4 and TRBJ2-1; 7 bases match TRBD2. With 7 bases clipped from V and 6 bases from J, the junction kept 15 bases outside the gene matches. The CDR3 consists of 16 residues. CDR3 sequence reads: CASIADGTKPANEQFF. The CDR3 DNA sequence: TGTGCCAGCATTGCCGACGGGACTAAACCGGCCAATGAGCAGTTCTTC.

A note on this clonotype: Without the conserved terminal phenylalanine or tryptophan, this CDR3 likely stems from a read error. The J gene is TRBJ2-5, the V gene TRBV29-1; 15 bases match TRBD2. Germline values: CDR1 SQVTM, CDR2 ANQGSEA. This CDR3 is 17 amino acids long. The ends lost 3 bases at V and 4 bases at J; junction bases unmatched: 9. CDR3 region: CSVDKLPGLAGGETQYL. CDR3 DNA sequence: TGCAGCGTTGATAAGCTCCCGGGACTAGCGGGAGGAGAGACCCAGTACTTA.

This rearrangement joins TRBV11-2 to TRBJ1-1; D is undetermined. CDR1 and CDR2 (germline): SGHAT, FQNNGV. CDR3 length: 13 residues. V lost 4 bases and J 0 bases, leaving 6 bases between the germline ends. CDR3: CASSSFLNTEAFF. For the CDR3, the DNA is TGTGCCAGCAGCTCTTTTCTGAACACTGAAGCTTTCTTT.

The chain links TRBV4-2 to TRBJ1-2, with D hard to call. The CDR3 loop spans 13 amino acids. The ends were cut back, 2 bases at V and 8 bases at J, with 12 bases in the middle. CDR1 and CDR2 from the germline V gene are LGHNA and YNFKEQ. CDR3 region: CASSQQSRYGYTF. The CDR3 bases are TGTGCCAGCAGCCAACAGTCTAGATACGGCTACACCTTC.

This chain links TRBV9 with TRBJ2-1; 9 bases are a match to TRBD1. CDR3 length equals 16 residues. Trimming removed 0 bases from V and 1 base from J; junction bases left unmatched: 2. Germline CDR1 is SGDLS and CDR2 is YYNGEE. CDR3 DNA: TGTGCCAGCAGCGTAGTGGGACAGGGATCCTACAATGAGCAGTTCTTC. Its translation is CASSVVGQGSYNEQFF.

In its sample, this clonotype was seen many times. The V call is TRBV7-8, the J call TRBJ2-2, with 13 bases aligning to TRBD2. The CDR3 is 15 residues long. J lost 5 bases, V lost 4 bases, and 1 base had no gene match. Per germline, CDR1 SGHVS and CDR2 FQNEAQ. The CDR3 reads CASSWGLAGTGELFF. The CDR3, as DNA: TGTGCCAGCAGCTGGGGACTAGCGGGGACCGGGGAGCTGTTTTTT.

A note on this clonotype: A much larger clone is a single base away; this may be a read error. The rearrangement links TRBV7-9 to TRBJ1-2; unclear D gene. Trimming took off 5 bases at V and 9 bases at J, with 13 bases between the two ends. The CDR3 is 12 residues long. Germline CDR1 is SEHNR and CDR2 is FQNEAQ (reference sequence). CDR3 amino acids: CASSPPRNCYTF. The DNA for the CDR3 is TGTGCCAGCAGCCCCCCTCGGAATTGCTACACCTTC.

This clonotype was counted once. This sequence joins TRBV12-3 or TRBV12-4 and TRBJ2-1, with TRBD2 identical over 10 bases. Trimming took 4 bases from V and 4 from J; bases not matched to a gene: 7. CDR3 length equals 16 residues. The CDR3 here is CASSSPGTSEYNEQFF. CDR3 nucleotides: TGTGCCAGCAGTTCTCCCGGGACTAGCGAGTACAATGAGCAGTTCTTC.

This chain connects TRBV6-2 or TRBV6-3 to TRBJ2-7; D might be TRBD1 (7 bases). Trimming stripped 3 bases from V and 0 bases from J, with 12 bases between. Looked up from germline, CDR1 is MNHEY and CDR2 is SVGEGT. This CDR3 contains 15 residues. This CDR3 reads CASSYARGASYEQYF. The CDR3 DNA follows: TGTGCCAGCAGTTATGCCAGGGGGGCCTCCTACGAGCAGTACTTC.

This clonotype is a singleton in its sample. The CDR3 region has the DNA TGTGCCAGCACCCCGGGGTACTTCGAGGTCACTGAAGCTTTCTTT. This gives the protein CASTPGYFEVTEAFF. J is TRBJ1-1 and V is TRBV6-5; D is uncertain. V was trimmed by 7 bases and J by 4 bases, leaving 19 bases between them. Germline V gives CDR1 MNHEY, CDR2 SVGAGI. CDR3 length: 15 amino acids.

The chain combines TRBV7-9 with TRBJ2-5; D assignment may be TRBD1 or TRBD2 (5 bases each). Trimming cost V 5 bases and J 5 bases, with 21 bases left between them. Germline V gene lookup returns CDR1 SEHNR and CDR2 FQNEAQ (reference sequence). This CDR3 spans 16 amino acids. The DNA of the CDR3 is TGTGCCAGCAGCACCAGACGGGACGAGGATCCCGAGACCCAGTACTTC. It encodes CASSTRRDEDPETQYF.

This clonotype has ten or more counts. V and J are TRBV7-6 and TRBJ2-3, with TRBD2 as a possible D gene (5 bases). CDR3 length: 14 residues. V lost 3 bases and J 6 bases, leaving 13 bases between the germline ends. Germline values: CDR1 SGHVS, CDR2 FNYEAQ. This chain's CDR3 is CASSLRTPGDTQYF. The CDR3, as DNA: TGTGCCAGCAGCTTGCGGACTCCCGGGGATACGCAGTATTTT.

The rearrangement joins TRBV27 to TRBJ2-2; no reliable D call. V lost 3 bases to trimming and J lost 4 bases, with 9 bases between them. This CDR3 is built from 14 residues. Germline V gives CDR1 MNHEY, CDR2 SMNVEV (reference sequence). CDR3 protein: CASSFPYSTGELFF. As DNA, the CDR3 is TGTGCCAGCAGTTTTCCTTATAGCACCGGGGAGCTGTTTTTT.

Ten or more counts support this clonotype. This chain's CDR3 is CASSWGLKTTDTQYF. The CDR3 DNA reads as TGTGCCAGCAGCTGGGGACTGAAAACCACAGATACGCAGTATTTT. The chain has TRBV7-8 and TRBJ2-3, with D maybe TRBD2 (6 bases). The CDR3 has 15 residues. V lost 4 bases, J lost 2 bases, and 13 bases lay in between. CDR1 and CDR2 from the germline V gene are SGHVS and FQNEAQ.

Concerning this clonotype: This may arise from a read error, as a much more abundant clone is one base away. The gene calls are TRBV28 and TRBJ2-1, with 7 bases identical to TRBD2. The CDR3 runs to 18 residues. V shed 6 bases and J 3 bases; nucleotides not matched to a gene: 17. Germline loops: CDR1 MDHEN, CDR2 SYDVKM. This chain's CDR3 is CASSPTSRRDYYYNEQFF. The CDR3 DNA follows: TGTGCCAGCAGCCCGACTAGCAGGAGGGATTATTACTACAATGAGCAGTTCTTC.